This is a list of T cell receptor beta chains from one sample in a study of blood T cell repertoires in COVID-19. Repertoires were generated with immunoSEQ multiplex PCR, while TCRdb's copy carries only in-frame clones and drops some. This table has 150,000 to 200,000 clones, about 80% appearing once. Sequences were obtained from peripheral blood. These receptors came from a woman of 80 years or more with acute or convalescent COVID-19. The CDR3 runs from the conserved cysteine through the conserved F or W.

v_call	j_call	cdr3_aa
TRBV12-3/TRBV12-4	TRBJ2-5	CASRHRGRQYF
TRBV28	TRBJ2-3	CATYRAGTDTQYF
TRBV9	TRBJ1-1	CASSVSGGNTEAFF
TRBV7-9	TRBJ1-2	CASSKGQDLNYGYTF
TRBV7-6	TRBJ2-1	CASSRDVAGGYNEQFF
TRBV6-2/TRBV6-3	TRBJ1-3	CASSFGQVSSGNTIYF
TRBV5-1	TRBJ2-7	CASSPGTAGPLEQYF
TRBV25-1	TRBJ1-1	CASSLYTEAFF
TRBV10-3	TRBJ1-2	CASRAGANYGYTF
TRBV30	TRBJ1-1	CAWTRQGGAFF
TRBV11-2	TRBJ1-2	CASSAYRGLDYGYTF
TRBV9	TRBJ2-5	CASSGTSGAGGETQYF
TRBV7-6	TRBJ2-3	CASSTKRGLAGGVIRRDTQYF
TRBV10-3	TRBJ1-5	CAISEGRGPDQPQHF
TRBV5-1	TRBJ2-3	CASSLGLAGLSSTDTQYF
TRBV10-3	TRBJ2-5	CATAGGGQETQYF
TRBV15	TRBJ1-2	CATSSDRGLGYTF
TRBV6-1	TRBJ1-2	CASSEMAGGASYTF
TRBV30	TRBJ2-7	CAWKQGLGYYEQYF
TRBV7-9	TRBJ2-5	CASSLGRGETQYF
TRBV27	TRBJ1-2	CASSLSGTKGYTF
TRBV6-5	TRBJ1-1	CASSYSMTVGTEAFF
TRBV29-1	TRBJ1-1	CSVDGTEAFF